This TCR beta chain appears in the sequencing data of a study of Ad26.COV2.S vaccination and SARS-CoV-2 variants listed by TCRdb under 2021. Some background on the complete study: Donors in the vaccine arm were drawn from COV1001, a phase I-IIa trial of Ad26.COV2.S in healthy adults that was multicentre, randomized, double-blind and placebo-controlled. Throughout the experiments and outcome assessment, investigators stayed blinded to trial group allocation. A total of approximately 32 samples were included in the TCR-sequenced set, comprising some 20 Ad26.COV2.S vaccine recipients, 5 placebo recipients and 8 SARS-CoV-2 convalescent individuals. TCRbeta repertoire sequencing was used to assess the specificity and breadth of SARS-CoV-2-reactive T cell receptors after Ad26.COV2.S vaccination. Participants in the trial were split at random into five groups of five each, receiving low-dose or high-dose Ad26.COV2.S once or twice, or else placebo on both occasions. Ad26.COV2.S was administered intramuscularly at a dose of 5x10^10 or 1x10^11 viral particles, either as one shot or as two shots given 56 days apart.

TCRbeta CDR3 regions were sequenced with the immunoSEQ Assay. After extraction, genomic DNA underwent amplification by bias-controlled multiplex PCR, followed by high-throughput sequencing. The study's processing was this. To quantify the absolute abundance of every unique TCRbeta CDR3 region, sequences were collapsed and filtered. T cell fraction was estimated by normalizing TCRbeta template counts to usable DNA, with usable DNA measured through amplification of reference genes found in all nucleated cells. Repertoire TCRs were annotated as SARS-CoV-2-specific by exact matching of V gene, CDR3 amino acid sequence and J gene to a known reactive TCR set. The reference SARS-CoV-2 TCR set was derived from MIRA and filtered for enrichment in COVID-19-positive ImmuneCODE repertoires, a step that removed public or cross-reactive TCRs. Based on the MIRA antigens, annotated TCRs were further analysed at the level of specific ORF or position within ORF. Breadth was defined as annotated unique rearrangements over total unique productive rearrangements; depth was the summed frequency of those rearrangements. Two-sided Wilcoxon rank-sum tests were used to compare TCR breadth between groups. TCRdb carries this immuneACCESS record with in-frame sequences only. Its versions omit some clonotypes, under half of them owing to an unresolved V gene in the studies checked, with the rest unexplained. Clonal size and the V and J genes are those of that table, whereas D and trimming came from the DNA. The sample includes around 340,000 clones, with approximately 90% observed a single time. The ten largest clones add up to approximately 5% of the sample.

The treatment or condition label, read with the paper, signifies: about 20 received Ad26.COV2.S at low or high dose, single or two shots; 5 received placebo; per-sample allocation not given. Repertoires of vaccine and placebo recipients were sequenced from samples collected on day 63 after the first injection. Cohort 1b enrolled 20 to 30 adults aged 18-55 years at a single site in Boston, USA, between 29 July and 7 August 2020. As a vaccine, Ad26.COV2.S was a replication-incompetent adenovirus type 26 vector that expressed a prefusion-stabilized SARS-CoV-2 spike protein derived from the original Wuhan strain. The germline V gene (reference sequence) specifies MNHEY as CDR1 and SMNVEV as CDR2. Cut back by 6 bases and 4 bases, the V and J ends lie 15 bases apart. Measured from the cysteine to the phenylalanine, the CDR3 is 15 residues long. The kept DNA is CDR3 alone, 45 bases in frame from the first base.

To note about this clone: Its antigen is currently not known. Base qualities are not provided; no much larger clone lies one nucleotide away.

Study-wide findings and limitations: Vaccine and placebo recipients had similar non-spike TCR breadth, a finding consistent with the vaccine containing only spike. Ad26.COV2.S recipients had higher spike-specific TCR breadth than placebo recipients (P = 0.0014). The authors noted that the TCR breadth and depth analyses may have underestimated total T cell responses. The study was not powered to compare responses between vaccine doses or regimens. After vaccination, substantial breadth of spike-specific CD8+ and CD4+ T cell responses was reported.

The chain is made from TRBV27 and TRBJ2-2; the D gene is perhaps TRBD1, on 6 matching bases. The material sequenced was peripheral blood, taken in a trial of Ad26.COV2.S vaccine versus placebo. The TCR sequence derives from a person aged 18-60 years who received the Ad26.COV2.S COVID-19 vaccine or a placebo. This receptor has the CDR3 CASRSSGAGTGELFF. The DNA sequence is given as TGTGCCAGCAGGTCTTCAGGGGCCGGCACCGGGGAGCTGTTTTTT.